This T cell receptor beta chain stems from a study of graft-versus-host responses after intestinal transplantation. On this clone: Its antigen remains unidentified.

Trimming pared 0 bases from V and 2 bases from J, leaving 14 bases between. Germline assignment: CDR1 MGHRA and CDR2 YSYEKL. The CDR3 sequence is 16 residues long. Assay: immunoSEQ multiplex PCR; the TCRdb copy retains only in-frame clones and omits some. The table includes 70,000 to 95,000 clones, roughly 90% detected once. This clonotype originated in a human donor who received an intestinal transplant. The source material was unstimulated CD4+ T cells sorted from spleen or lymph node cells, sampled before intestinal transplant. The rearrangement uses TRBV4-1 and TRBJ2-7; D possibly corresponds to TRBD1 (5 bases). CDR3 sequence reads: CASSQDLGQFTYEQYF. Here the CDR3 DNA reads TGCGCCAGCAGCCAAGATCTGGGGCAGTTTACCTACGAGCAGTACTTC.